This section outlines one TCR beta chain sequence together with its context. This entry belongs to a study of blood T cell repertoires in COVID-19. The data were produced by immunoSEQ multiplex PCR, yet TCRdb's version contains in-frame clones alone and is incomplete. Of fewer than 85,000 clones in the sample, 82% were seen once. V was clipped by 2 bases and J by 5 bases, with 17 bases between them. Per the germline V gene, CDR1 is SGHRS and CDR2 is YFSETQ. The CDR3 has 16 residues. The sequence came from a human donor in a cohort sampled during active COVID-19. Sequencing was done on a sample of peripheral blood. This rearrangement joins TRBV5-1 to TRBJ2-1; maybe TRBD1 (5 bases). The CDR3 DNA sequence: TGCGCCAGCAGCTTTACCACAGGACCCTCGAACAATGAGCAGTTCTTC. It codes for CASSFTTGPSNNEQFF.